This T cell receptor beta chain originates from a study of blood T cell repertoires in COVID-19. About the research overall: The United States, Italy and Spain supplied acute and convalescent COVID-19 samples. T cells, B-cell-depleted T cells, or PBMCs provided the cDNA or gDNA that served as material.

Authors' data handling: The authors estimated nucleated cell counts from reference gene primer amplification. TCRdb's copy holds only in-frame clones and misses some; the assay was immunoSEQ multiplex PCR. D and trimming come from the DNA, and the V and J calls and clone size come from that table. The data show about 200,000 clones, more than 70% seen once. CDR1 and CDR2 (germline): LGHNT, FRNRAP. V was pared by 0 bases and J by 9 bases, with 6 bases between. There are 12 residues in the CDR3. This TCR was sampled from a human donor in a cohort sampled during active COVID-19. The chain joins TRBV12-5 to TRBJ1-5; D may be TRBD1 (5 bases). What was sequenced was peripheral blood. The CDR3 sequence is CASGLVGAPQHF. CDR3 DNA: TGTGCTAGTGGTTTGGTAGGGGCGCCCCAGCATTTT.